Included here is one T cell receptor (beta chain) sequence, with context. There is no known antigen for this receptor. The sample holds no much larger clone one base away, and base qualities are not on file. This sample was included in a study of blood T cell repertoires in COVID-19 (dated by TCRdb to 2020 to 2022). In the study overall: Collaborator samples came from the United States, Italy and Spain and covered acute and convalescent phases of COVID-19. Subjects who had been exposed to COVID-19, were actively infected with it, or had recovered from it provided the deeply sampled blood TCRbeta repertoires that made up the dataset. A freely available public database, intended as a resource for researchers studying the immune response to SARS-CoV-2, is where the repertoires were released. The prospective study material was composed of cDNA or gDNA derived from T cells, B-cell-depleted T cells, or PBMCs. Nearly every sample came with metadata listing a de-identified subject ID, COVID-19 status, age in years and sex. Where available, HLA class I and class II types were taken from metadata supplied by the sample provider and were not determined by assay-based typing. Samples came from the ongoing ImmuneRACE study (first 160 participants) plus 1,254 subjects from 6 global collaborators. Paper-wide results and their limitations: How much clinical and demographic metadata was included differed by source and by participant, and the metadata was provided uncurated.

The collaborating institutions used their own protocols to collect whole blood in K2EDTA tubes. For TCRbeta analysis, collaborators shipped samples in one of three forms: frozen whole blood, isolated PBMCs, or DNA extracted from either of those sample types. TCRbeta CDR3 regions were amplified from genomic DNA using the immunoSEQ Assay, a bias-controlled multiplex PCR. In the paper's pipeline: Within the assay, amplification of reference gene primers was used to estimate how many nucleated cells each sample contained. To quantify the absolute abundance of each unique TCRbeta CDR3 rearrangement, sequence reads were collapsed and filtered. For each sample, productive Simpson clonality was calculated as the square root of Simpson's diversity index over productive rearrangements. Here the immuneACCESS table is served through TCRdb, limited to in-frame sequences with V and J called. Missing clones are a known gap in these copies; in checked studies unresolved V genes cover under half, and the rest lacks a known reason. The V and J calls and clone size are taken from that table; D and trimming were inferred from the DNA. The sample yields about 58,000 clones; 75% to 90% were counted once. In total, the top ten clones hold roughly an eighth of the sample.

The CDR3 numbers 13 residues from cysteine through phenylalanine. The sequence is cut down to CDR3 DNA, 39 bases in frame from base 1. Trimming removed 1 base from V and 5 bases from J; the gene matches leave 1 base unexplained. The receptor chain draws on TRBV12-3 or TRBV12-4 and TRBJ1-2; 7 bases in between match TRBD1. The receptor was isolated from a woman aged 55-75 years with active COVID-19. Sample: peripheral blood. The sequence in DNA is TGTGCCAGCAGTTTAGGCAGGGGGTATGGCTACACCTTC. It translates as CASSLGRGYGYTF.